This T cell receptor beta chain originates from a study of Graves' ophthalmopathy and Graves' hyperthyroidism. Investigators amplified TCR beta CDR3 regions from RNA transcripts. After a first-round RT-PCR with HTBI primers, a second-round multiplex PCR was run. One entry per CDR3 protein results from TCRdb running MiXCR on the multiplex PCR reads. Here the sample spans about 1.2 million distinct CDR3 sequences, 35% to 40% being singletons. Orbital computed tomography, thyroid ultrasound, TRAb, serum thyroxine and clinical symptoms formed the basis of diagnosis. V was cut by 5 bases and J by 2 bases, with 12 bases left in between. Germline lookup yields CDR1 SGHVS and CDR2 FNYEAQ. CDR3 size: 14 residues.

The clonotype comes from an adult man with Graves' hyperthyroidism. The chain links TRBV7-6 to TRBJ1-1; D gene unclear. Sequenced sample: peripheral blood or thyroid tissue (not recorded which). The CDR3 reads CASSPLALNTEAFF. The CDR3 coding sequence is TGTGCCAGCAGCCCACTCGCGCTAAACACTGAAGCTTTCTTT.